The clone carrying this TCR beta chain was counted at least ten times. Its specificity is not known. The sample comes from a study of molecular identifiers for immune sequencing clone quantification. Study background: Replicates split RNA from about 20,000 or 100,000 naive CD8 cells five ways, and the researchers sequenced four portions.

Previously reported methods and listed TCR primers produced the bulk TCR libraries. TCRdb called the PCR reads again in MiXCR, with one record for every CDR3 protein. The repertoire holds more than 450,000 distinct CDR3 sequences, with roughly 23% as singletons. Trimming took off 4 bases at V and 3 bases at J, with 3 bases between the two ends. The germline gives CDR1 LGHDT, CDR2 YNNKEL (reference sequence). The CDR3 contains 12 residues. Study-level findings and limits: Reportedly, one cell's Jurkat TCR RNA was detected within 1,200,000 naive CD8 cells.

Sequences were obtained from naive CD8+ T cells from blood, with Jurkat cell RNA spiked in. Documented subset: FACS-sorted CD8+CD4-CCR7+CD45RA+ naive T cells. This chain uses TRBV3-1 with TRBJ2-2; D unresolved. The sequence was collected from a human donor in good health. Some libraries in this study had Jurkat cell RNA spiked in. The CDR3 loop reads CASSRYTGELFF. The CDR3 bases are TGTGCCAGCAGCCGATACACCGGGGAGCTGTTTTTT.